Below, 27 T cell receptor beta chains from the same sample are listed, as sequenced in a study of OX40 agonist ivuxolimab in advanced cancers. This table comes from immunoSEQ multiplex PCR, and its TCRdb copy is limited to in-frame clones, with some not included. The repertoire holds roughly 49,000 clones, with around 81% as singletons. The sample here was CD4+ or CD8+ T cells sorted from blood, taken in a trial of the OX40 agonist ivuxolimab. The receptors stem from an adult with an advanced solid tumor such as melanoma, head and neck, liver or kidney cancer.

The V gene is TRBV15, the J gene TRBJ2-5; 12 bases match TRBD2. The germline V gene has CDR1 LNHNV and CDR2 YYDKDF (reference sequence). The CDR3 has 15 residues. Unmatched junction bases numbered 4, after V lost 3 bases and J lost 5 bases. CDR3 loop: CATSSLAGGHETQYF. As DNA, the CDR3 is TGTGCCACCAGCAGCCTAGCGGGGGGGCACGAGACCCAGTACTTC. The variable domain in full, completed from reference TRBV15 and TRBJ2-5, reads DAMVIQNPRYQVTQFGKPVTLSCSQTLNHNVMYWYQQKSSQAPKLLFHYYDKDFNNEADTPDNFQSRRPNTSFCFLDIRSPGLGDTAMYLCATSSLAGGHETQYFGPGTRLLVL.

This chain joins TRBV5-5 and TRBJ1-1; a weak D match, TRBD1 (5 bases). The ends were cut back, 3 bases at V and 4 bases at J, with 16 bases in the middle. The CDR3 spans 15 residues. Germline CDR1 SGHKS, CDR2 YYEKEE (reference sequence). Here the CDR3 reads CASSSGPGKTTEAFF. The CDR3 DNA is TGTGCCAGCAGCTCCGGTCCAGGGAAGACCACTGAAGCTTTCTTT.

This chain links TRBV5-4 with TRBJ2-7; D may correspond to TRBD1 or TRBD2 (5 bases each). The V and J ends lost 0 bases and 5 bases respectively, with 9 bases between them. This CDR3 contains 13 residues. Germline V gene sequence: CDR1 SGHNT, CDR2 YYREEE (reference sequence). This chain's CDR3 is CASSLDWDHEQYF. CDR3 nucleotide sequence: TGTGCCAGCAGCTTGGATTGGGACCACGAGCAGTACTTC.

The CDR3 bases are TGTGCCATCAGTGACATACACAGGGGGCGCGCCGGGGAGCTGTTTTTT. This translates into CAISDIHRGRAGELFF. The genes are TRBV10-3 and TRBJ2-2; 9 positions agree with TRBD1. The CDR3 runs 16 residues. Germline values: CDR1 ENHRY, CDR2 SYGVKD. Germline trimming cut 3 bases from V and 6 bases from J; bases unmatched to any gene: 8.

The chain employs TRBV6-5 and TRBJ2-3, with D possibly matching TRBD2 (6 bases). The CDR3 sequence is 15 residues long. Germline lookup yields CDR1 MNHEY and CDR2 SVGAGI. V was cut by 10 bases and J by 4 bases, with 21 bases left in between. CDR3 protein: CATRRGTGKADTQYF. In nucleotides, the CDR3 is TGTGCCACCCGACGCGGGACGGGAAAGGCAGATACGCAGTATTTT.

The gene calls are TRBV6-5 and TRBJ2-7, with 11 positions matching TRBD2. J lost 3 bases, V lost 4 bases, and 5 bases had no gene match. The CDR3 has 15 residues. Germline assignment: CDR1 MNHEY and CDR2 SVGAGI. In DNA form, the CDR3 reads TGTGCCAGCAGTTCCCTAGCGGGGGGTGACTACGAGCAGTACTTC. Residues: CASSSLAGGDYEQYF.

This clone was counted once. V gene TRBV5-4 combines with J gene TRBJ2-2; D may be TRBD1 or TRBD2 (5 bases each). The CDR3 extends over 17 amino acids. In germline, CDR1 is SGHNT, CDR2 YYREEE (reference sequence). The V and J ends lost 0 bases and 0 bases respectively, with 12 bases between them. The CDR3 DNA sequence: TGTGCCAGCAGCTTGGAGTGGGGGACCGCGAACACCGGGGAGCTGTTTTTT. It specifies CASSLEWGTANTGELFF.

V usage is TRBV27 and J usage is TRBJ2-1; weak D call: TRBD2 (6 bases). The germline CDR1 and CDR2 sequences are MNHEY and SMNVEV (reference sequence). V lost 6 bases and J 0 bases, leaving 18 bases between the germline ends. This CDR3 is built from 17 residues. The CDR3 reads CASRPKGGRDSYNEQFF. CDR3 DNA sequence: TGTGCCAGCAGACCAAAGGGAGGCCGGGACTCCTACAATGAGCAGTTCTTC.

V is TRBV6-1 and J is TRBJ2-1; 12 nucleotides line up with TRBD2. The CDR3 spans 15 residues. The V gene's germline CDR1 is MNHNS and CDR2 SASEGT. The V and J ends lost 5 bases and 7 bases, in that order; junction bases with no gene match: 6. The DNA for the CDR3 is TGTGCCAGCAGTAAACTAGCGGGGGGTGGGAATGAGCAGTTCTTC. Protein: CASSKLAGGGNEQFF.

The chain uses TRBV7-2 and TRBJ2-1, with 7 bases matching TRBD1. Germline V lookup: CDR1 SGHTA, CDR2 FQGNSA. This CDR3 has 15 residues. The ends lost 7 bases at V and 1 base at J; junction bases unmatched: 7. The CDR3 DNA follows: TGTGCCAGCAACCAAAAGACAGGGTCCTACAATGAGCAGTTCTTC. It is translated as CASNQKTGSYNEQFF.

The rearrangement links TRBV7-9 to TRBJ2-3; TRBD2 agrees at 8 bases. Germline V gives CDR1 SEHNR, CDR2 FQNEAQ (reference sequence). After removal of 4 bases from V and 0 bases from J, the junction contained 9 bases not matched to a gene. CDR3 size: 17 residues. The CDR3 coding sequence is TGTGCCAGCAGCTCCCCGATAGCGGGGTTAAGCACAGATACGCAGTATTTT. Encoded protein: CASSSPIAGLSTDTQYF. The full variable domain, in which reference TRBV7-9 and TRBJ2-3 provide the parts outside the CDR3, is DTGVSQNPRHKITKRGQNVTFRCDPISEHNRLYWYRQTLGQGPEFLTYFQNEAQLEKSRLLSDRFSAERPKGSFSTLEIQRTEQGDSAMYLCASSSPIAGLSTDTQYFGPGTRLTVL.

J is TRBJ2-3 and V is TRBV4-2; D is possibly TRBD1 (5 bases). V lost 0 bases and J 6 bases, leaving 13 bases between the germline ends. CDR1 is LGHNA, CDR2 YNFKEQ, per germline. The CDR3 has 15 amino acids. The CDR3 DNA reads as TGTGCCAGCAGCCAAGAATGGCCAAAGGGGGATACGCAGTATTTT. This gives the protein CASSQEWPKGDTQYF.

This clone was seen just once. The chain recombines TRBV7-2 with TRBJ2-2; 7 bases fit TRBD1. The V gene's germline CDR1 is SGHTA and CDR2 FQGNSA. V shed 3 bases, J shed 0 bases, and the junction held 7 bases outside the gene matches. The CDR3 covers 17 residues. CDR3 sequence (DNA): TGTGCCAGCAGCTTTCGGTCGGGGACAGCGAACACCGGGGAGCTGTTTTTT. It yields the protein CASSFRSGTANTGELFF.

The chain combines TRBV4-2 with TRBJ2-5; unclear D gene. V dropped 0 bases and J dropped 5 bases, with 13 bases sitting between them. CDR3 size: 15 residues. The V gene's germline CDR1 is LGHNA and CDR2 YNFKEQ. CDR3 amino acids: CASSQDDVLGETQYF. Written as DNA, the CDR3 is TGTGCCAGCAGCCAAGACGACGTATTGGGGGAGACCCAGTACTTC.

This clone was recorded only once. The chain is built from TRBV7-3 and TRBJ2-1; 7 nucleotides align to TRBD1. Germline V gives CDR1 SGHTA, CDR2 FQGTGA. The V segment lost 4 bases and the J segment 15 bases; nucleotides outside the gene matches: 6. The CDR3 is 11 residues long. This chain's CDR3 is CASSSSGQLFF. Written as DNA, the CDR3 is TGTGCCAGCAGCTCTTCGGGACAGTTGTTCTTC.

The CDR3 spells CASNPPGGPHEQYF. CDR3 DNA sequence: TGTGCCAGCAACCCCCCCGGGGGGCCCCACGAGCAGTACTTC. The rearrangement uses TRBV21-1 and TRBJ2-7; TRBD2 is the table's D call, not checked against the DNA. TRBV21-1 is designated a pseudogene. The length of the CDR3 is 14 residues.

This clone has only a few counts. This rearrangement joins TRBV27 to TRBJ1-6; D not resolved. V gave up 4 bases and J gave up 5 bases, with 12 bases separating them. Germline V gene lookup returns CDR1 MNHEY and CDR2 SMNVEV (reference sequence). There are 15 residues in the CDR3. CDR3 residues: CASSSPVTDNSPLHF. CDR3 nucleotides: TGTGCCAGCAGTTCCCCCGTGACGGATAATTCACCCCTCCACTTT.

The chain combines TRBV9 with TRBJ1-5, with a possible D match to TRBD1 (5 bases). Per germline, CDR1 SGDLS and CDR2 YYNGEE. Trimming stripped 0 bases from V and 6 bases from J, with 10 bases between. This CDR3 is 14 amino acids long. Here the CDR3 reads CASSVDRGSQPQHF. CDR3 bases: TGTGCCAGCAGCGTAGATCGGGGCAGTCAGCCCCAGCATTTT.

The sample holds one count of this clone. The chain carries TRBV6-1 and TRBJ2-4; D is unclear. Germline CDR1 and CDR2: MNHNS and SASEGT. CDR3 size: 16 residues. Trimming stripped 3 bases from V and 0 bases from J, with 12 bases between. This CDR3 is CASSEVGIGAKNIQYF. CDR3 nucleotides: TGTGCCAGCAGTGAGGTGGGAATTGGAGCCAAAAACATTCAGTACTTC.

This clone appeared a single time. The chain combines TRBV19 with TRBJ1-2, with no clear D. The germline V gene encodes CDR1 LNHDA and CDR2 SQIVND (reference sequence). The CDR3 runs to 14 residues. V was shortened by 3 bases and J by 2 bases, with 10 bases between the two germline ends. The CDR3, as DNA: TGTGCCAGTAGTATCGCCAGCCGGAACTATGGCTACACCTTC. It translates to CASSIASRNYGYTF.

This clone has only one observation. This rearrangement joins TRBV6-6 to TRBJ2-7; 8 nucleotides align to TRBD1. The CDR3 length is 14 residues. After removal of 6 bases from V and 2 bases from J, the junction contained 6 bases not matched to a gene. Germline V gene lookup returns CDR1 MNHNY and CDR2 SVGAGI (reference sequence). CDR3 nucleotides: TGTGCCAGCAGGGCTGGGACAGGCCCCTACGAGCAGTACTTC. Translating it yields CASRAGTGPYEQYF.

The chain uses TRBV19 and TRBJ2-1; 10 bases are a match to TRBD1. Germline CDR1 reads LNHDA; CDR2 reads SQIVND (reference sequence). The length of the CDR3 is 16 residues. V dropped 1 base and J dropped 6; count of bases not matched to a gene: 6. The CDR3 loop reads CASSIVGQGSGNEQFF. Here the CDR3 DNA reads TGTGCCAGTAGTATAGTGGGACAGGGGTCTGGCAATGAGCAGTTCTTC. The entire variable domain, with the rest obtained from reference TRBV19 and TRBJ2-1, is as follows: DGGITQSPKYLFRKEGQNVTLSCEQNLNHDAMYWYRQDPGQGLRLIYYSQIVNDFQKGDIAEGYSVSREKKESFPLTVTSAQKNPTAFYLCASSIVGQGSGNEQFFGPGTRLTVL.

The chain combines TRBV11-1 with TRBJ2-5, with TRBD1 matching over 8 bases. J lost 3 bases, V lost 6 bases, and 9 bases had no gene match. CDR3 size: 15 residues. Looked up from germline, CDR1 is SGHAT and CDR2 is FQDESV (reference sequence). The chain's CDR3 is CASSTGQGREETQYF. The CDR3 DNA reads TGTGCCAGCAGTACTGGACAGGGCCGAGAAGAGACCCAGTACTTC.

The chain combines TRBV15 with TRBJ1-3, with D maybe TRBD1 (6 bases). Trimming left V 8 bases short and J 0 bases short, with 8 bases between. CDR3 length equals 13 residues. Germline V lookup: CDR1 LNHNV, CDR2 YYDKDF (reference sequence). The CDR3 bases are TGTGCCACCGACAGGCCCTCTGGAAACACCATATATTTT. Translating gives CATDRPSGNTIYF.

CDR3 residues: CASSVSGTGWGLRETQYF. The CDR3 nucleotides are TGTGCCAGCAGCGTAAGTGGGACAGGGTGGGGTCTGCGAGAGACCCAGTACTTC. The chain is built from TRBV9 and TRBJ2-5, with TRBD1 matching 9 bases. Germline V CDR1 and CDR2: SGDLS, YYNGEE. The trim removed 1 base at V and 4 bases at J, leaving 14 bases unmatched. CDR3 size: 18 residues. Together with reference TRBV9 and TRBJ2-5, the CDR3 gives the full variable domain: DSGVTQTPKHLITATGQRVTLRCSPRSGDLSVYWYQQSLDQGLQFLIQYYNGEERAKGNILERFSAQQFPDLHSELNLSSLELGDSALYFCASSVSGTGWGLRETQYFGPGTRLLVL.

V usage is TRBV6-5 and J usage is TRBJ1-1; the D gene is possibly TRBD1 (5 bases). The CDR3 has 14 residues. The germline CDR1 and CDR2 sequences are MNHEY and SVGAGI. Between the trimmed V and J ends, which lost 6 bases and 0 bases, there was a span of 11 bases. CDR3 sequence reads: CASSWTPLNTEAFF. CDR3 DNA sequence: TGTGCCAGCAGCTGGACACCTCTGAACACTGAAGCTTTCTTT.

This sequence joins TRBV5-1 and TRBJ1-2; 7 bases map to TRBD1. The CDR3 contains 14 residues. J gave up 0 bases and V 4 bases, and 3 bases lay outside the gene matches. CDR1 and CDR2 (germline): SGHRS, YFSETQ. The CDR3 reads CASSEDRANYGYTF. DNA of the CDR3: TGCGCCAGCAGCGAAGACAGGGCTAACTATGGCTACACCTTC.